This T cell receptor beta chain came from a study of blood T cell repertoires in COVID-19. Study-wide context: The United States, Italy and Spain supplied acute and convalescent COVID-19 samples. T cells, B-cell-depleted T cells, or PBMCs provided the cDNA or gDNA that served as material.

Recruited during active infection, patients (from Seattle) were subsequently followed longitudinally. V lost 8 bases, J lost 0 bases, and 13 bases lay in between. The CDR3 is 14 amino acids. CDR1 is MNHEY and CDR2 is SVGAGI in the germline V gene. In the authors' workflow: The assay estimated nucleated cells by amplifying reference gene primers. Profiling relied on immunoSEQ multiplex PCR, and the TCRdb table lists in-frame clones only, not all of them. The V and J calls and clone size come from that table; D and trimming were worked out from the DNA. The data show roughly 230,000 clones, with 80% to 95% seen just once and about 0.8% held by the top ten.

This chain links TRBV6-5 with TRBJ1-1, with D unresolved. Material: peripheral blood. The TCR comes from a young man with COVID-19, enrolled during active disease. The CDR3 loop reads CASVGSPLNTEAFF. DNA of the CDR3: TGTGCCAGCGTTGGCAGTCCCCTGAACACTGAAGCTTTCTTT.